This T cell receptor beta chain was documented in a study of beta chain features in type 1 diabetes. Study-level points and caveats: Shorter templates might be favored by PCR, and equally so in patients and in controls. When Type 1 diabetes patients were examined, their TCRB CDR3s proved moderately but significantly shorter in all four CD4+ subsets. Patients with type 1 diabetes showed fewer VDJ junction insertions and more deletions.

Expressed TCRB transcripts got sequenced, as all isolated RNA was reverse transcribed. Using immunoSEQ multiplex PCR, the repertoire was profiled, and TCRdb retains in-frame clones only, with some absent. The sample carries under 200,000 clones, about 8.1% recorded once. Stem cell-like memory, regulatory, central memory and naive CD4+ cells were sorted via CD45RO/CCR7/CD25/CD127/CD95/CD27. The germline V and J ends were trimmed by 5 bases and 6 bases, with 16 bases remaining between them. The CDR3 is 14 amino acids. The germline V gene encodes CDR1 SEHNR and CDR2 FQNEAQ (reference sequence). Details on this clone: Its antigen remains unidentified.

The receptor was derived from a woman younger than 30 with type 1 diabetes. The sequenced sample consisted of central memory CD4+ T cells from blood. The chain carries TRBV7-9 and TRBJ2-5, with D perhaps TRBD1 (5 bases). The chain's CDR3 is CASSPRAGRQTQYF. Written as DNA, the CDR3 is TGTGCCAGCAGCCCTAGGGCAGGGCGGCAGACCCAGTACTTC.